Following are 20 T cell receptor beta chains from one sample sequenced in a study of blood T cell repertoires in COVID-19 (dated by TCRdb to 2018 to 2020). Library preparation employed the immunoSEQ multiplex PCR assay. Not all clones reach the TCRdb copy of this immuneACCESS table, which keeps in-frame sequences only. Checked studies attribute under half of the gap to unresolved V genes and leave the rest unexplained. The sample table contains over 300,000 clones; only one count was recorded for approximately 84% of them. The top ten clones comprise 10% of the sample. The sequenced sample was PBMCs or T cells enriched from blood (not recorded which). The receptor set was obtained from a woman between 18 and 29 years old who had recovered from COVID-19.

There are a few counts of this clone. The gene calls are TRBV18 and TRBJ1-5; 9 bases agree with TRBD1. Germline V gene sequence: CDR1 KGHSH, CDR2 LQKENI. V lost 3 bases, J lost 4 bases, and 13 bases stayed unmatched. The CDR3 totals 18 residues. The CDR3 spells CASSPEHGQGFGNQPQHF. The CDR3 DNA follows: TGTGCCAGCTCACCCGAACATGGACAGGGGTTTGGGAATCAGCCCCAGCATTTT.

The CDR3 spells CAWTGLAGDGYEQYF. As DNA, the CDR3 is TGTGCCTGGACGGGACTAGCGGGAGACGGGTACGAGCAGTACTTC. The rearrangement links TRBV30 to TRBJ2-7; 14 bases are shared with TRBD2. Germline V gives CDR1 GTSNPN, CDR2 SVGIG (reference sequence). The CDR3 is 15 amino acids. With V trimmed by 4 bases and J by 4 bases, 6 bases remained unmatched.

The chain joins TRBV6-2 or TRBV6-3 to TRBJ1-2; D unresolved. Looked up from germline, CDR1 is MNHEY and CDR2 is SVGEGT. The CDR3 covers 14 residues. Trimming took off 2 bases at V and 8 bases at J, with 15 bases between the two ends. CDR3 DNA sequence: TGTGCCAGCAGTTACGACCCGGAGGGTGGAGGCTACACCTTC. It codes for CASSYDPEGGGYTF.

The J gene is TRBJ2-7, the V gene TRBV28; D may be TRBD1 (5 bases). CDR1 and CDR2 (germline): MDHEN, SYDVKM. V gave up 10 bases and J gave up 0 bases, with 16 bases separating them. The CDR3 has 14 amino acids. CDR3: CATGQGPGSYEQYF. As DNA, the CDR3 is TGTGCCACCGGGCAGGGCCCCGGCTCCTACGAGCAGTACTTC.

The CDR3 loop reads CASSPTGISGNTIYF. DNA for the CDR3: TGTGCCAGCAGTCCGACAGGGATCTCTGGAAACACCATATATTTT. The chain links TRBV5-6 to TRBJ1-3, with TRBD1 matching 7 bases. Per germline, CDR1 SGHDT and CDR2 YYEEEE. J lost 0 bases, V lost 5 bases, and 5 bases had no gene match. This CDR3 is built from 15 residues. Variable domain in full (rest from reference TRBV5-6 and TRBJ1-3): DAGVTQSPTHLIKTRGQQVTLRCSPKSGHDTVSWYQQALGQGPQFIFQYYEEEERQRGNFPDRFSGHQFPNYSSELNVNALLLGDSALYLCASSPTGISGNTIYFGEGSWLTVV.

The chain has TRBV6-5 and TRBJ1-2; D unresolved. The V end was cut by 5 bases, the J end by 6 bases, with 13 bases between. Looked up from germline, CDR1 is MNHEY and CDR2 is SVGAGI. The CDR3 has 13 amino acids. CDR3 nucleotides: TGTGCCAGCAGTCACGCTTCCGAGGATGGCTACACCTTC. Encoded protein: CASSHASEDGYTF.

The chain is built from TRBV28 and TRBJ1-2, with 9 bases matching TRBD1. The CDR3 has 15 amino acids. Germline CDR1 and CDR2: MDHEN and SYDVKM. Trimming at V came to 5 bases and at J to 1 base, leaving 5 bases not matched to a gene. The CDR3 protein is CASSQTGQGNYGYTF. The CDR3 DNA reads TGTGCCAGCAGTCAAACGGGACAGGGTAACTATGGCTACACCTTC.

The chain employs TRBV6-5 and TRBJ2-7; TRBD1 is a possible D gene (5 bases). CDR1 and CDR2 (germline): MNHEY, SVGAGI. CDR3 length: 16 residues. V gave up 0 bases and J gave up 3 bases, with 15 bases separating them. CDR3 protein: CASSYSTDIVIYEQYF. CDR3 bases: TGTGCCAGCAGTTACTCGACAGACATTGTTATCTACGAGCAGTACTTC.

V gene TRBV5-1 combines with J gene TRBJ2-6; D remains ambiguous. Trimming left V 0 bases short and J 1 base short, with 8 bases between. Germline lookup yields CDR1 SGHRS and CDR2 YFSETQ. This CDR3 region has 16 residues. The CDR3 bases are TGCGCCAGCAGCTTGGATGTACTTTCTGGGGCCAACGTCCTGACTTTC. Translation gives CASSLDVLSGANVLTF.

The rearrangement links TRBV2 to TRBJ2-4, with a weak D call TRBD1 (5 bases). With 0 bases removed from V and 0 bases from J, the gap between germline ends came to 12 bases. Per the germline V gene, CDR1 is SNHLY and CDR2 is FYNNEI. The CDR3 is made up of 17 amino acids. The CDR3 reads CASSEAQGFLAKNIQYF. The CDR3 bases are TGTGCCAGCAGTGAAGCGCAGGGTTTCCTAGCCAAAAACATTCAGTACTTC.

This clone was recorded only once. The chain links TRBV5-1 to TRBJ2-5, with D possibly being TRBD1 (6 bases). Germline assignment: CDR1 SGHRS and CDR2 YFSETQ. Between the trimmed V and J ends, which lost 3 bases and 2 bases, there was a span of 11 bases. This CDR3 contains 14 residues. The chain's CDR3 is CASSWLTGQETQYF. Written as DNA, the CDR3 is TGCGCCAGCAGCTGGCTGACAGGACAAGAGACCCAGTACTTC.

The CDR3 here is CASSSKTGLEQYF. The CDR3 DNA reads TGCGCCAGCAGCAGCAAGACAGGCCTCGAGCAGTACTTC. V is TRBV5-1 and J is TRBJ2-7; TRBD1 might be the D (6 bases). Germline V lookup: CDR1 SGHRS, CDR2 YFSETQ. V was shortened by 4 bases and J by 6 bases, with 14 bases between the two germline ends. The CDR3 is 13 amino acids.

This chain connects TRBV19 to TRBJ1-3, with D perhaps matching TRBD1 (5 bases). V shed 0 bases and J shed 0 bases, with 12 bases lying between them. The CDR3 is made up of 17 amino acids. Germline CDR1 is LNHDA and CDR2 is SQIVND (reference sequence). The CDR3 sequence is CASSIDGARPSGNTIYF. The CDR3 bases are TGTGCCAGTAGTATAGATGGGGCGCGACCCTCTGGAAACACCATATATTTT.

DNA of the CDR3: TGTGCCAGCAGTGAAGTTACAGGGGCTGGAAACACCATATATTTT. It specifies CASSEVTGAGNTIYF. The V and J genes are TRBV6-1 and TRBJ1-3, with 7 bases that match TRBD1. The CDR3 has 15 residues. J gave up 2 bases and V 1 base, and 2 bases lay outside the gene matches. Looked up from germline, CDR1 is MNHNS and CDR2 is SASEGT.

The chain is built from TRBV15 and TRBJ2-1, with 7 bases lining up with TRBD1. The germline V gene has CDR1 LNHNV and CDR2 YYDKDF (reference sequence). This CDR3 spans 14 amino acids. V lost 5 bases, J lost 2 bases, and 3 bases stayed unmatched. The CDR3 reads CATSDREPYNEQFF. The CDR3 nucleotides are TGTGCCACCAGCGACAGGGAACCCTACAATGAGCAGTTCTTC.

The CDR3 nucleotides are TGTGCCAGCAGCCCACACTACGGGGACAGCCGTCGCACTGAAGCTTTCTTT. It codes for CASSPHYGDSRRTEAFF. This chain uses TRBV3-1 (or the pseudogene TRBV3-2) with TRBJ1-1; 7 nucleotides align to TRBD1. J was trimmed by 4 bases and V by 4 bases; bases with no gene match: 15. Germline-derived CDR1 and CDR2 are LGHDT and YNNKEL (reference sequence). The CDR3 spans 17 residues.

The genes are TRBV11-3 and TRBJ1-1; TRBD1 aligns across 10 bases. Trimming at V came to 5 bases and at J to 6 bases, leaving 6 bases not matched to a gene. This CDR3 region has 14 residues. Germline-derived CDR1 and CDR2 are SGHNT and YENEEA. CDR3 loop: CASSDRQGAAEAFF. CDR3 nucleotide sequence: TGTGCCAGCAGCGACAGACAGGGGGCGGCTGAAGCTTTCTTT.

As DNA, the CDR3 is TGTGCCAGCAGGCGCCCAGGGGGCGGCGCTGAAGCTTTCTTT. Amino acids: CASRRPGGGAEAFF. The chain uses TRBV6-4 and TRBJ1-1; 8 bases align to TRBD1. CDR1 is MRHNA, CDR2 SNTAGT, per germline. Germline trimming cut 6 bases from V and 6 bases from J; bases unmatched to any gene: 9. The CDR3 extends over 14 amino acids.

V and J are TRBV2 and TRBJ1-2; TRBD1 might be the D (6 bases). Per germline, CDR1 SNHLY and CDR2 FYNNEI. The CDR3 totals 14 residues. The ends were cut back, 1 base at V and 10 bases at J, with 16 bases in the middle. CDR3 sequence: CASSEVGTSADYTF. The DNA for the CDR3 is TGTGCCAGCAGTGAAGTGGGGACAAGTGCAGACTACACCTTC.

The J gene is TRBJ2-1, the V gene TRBV24-1; D might be TRBD2 (6 bases). CDR1 KGHDR and CDR2 SFDVKD come from the germline V gene. This CDR3 contains 16 residues. V lost 2 bases and J 5 bases, leaving 15 bases between the germline ends. The DNA of the CDR3 is TGTGCCACCAGTGATTCTACGACTAGATGGAACAATGAGCAGTTCTTC. It codes for CATSDSTTRWNNEQFF.